This T cell receptor beta chain was identified during a study of CD8 T cells in ankylosing spondylitis. This clonotype was seen a handful of times. The V and J ends lost 3 bases and 5 bases respectively, with 11 bases between them. The length of the CDR3 is 15 residues. Germline assignment: CDR1 SNHLY and CDR2 FYNNEI. Generation of TCR beta libraries employed quantitative 5'-RACE incorporating molecular barcodes. In TCRdb, the 5' RACE reads were re-called with MiXCR into one record per CDR3 protein. This sample has just over 350,000 distinct CDR3 sequences, with approximately 22% found just once. This sequence was found in a male donor with ankylosing spondylitis or in good health (not recorded which). Sequenced: blood, either unsorted or a sorted T cell fraction (not recorded which). This chain links TRBV2 with TRBJ1-6; no clear D gene. The DNA of the CDR3 is TGTGCCAGCAGTGAGGACGGATACCATAATTCACCCCTCCACTTT. It codes for CASSEDGYHNSPLHF.